This T cell receptor (beta chain) came from a study of blood T cell repertoires in COVID-19. Overall study context: The United States, Italy and Spain were the sources of the acute and convalescent COVID-19 samples.

Source study methods: Cell counts per sample came from amplifying reference gene primers. Produced via immunoSEQ multiplex PCR; TCRdb's table is partial and in-frame only. The DNA was the basis for D and trimming; V, J and clone size are from that table. The sample records some 37,000 clones, about nine tenths being singletons. The V gene's germline CDR1 is WNHNN and CDR2 SYGVQD (reference sequence). This CDR3 spans 14 amino acids. V was pared by 6 bases and J by 4 bases, with 7 bases of the junction left unmatched. The source is a human donor in a cohort sampled during active COVID-19. The sample was peripheral blood. The rearrangement uses TRBV10-1 and TRBJ2-3, with 7 bases lining up with TRBD2. The CDR3 loop is CASSKGRAADTQYF. DNA of the CDR3: TGCGCCAGCAGCAAAGGGAGGGCCGCAGATACGCAGTATTTT.